Below are 24 T cell receptor beta chains sequenced from a single sample in a study of T cell clonality in common variable immunodeficiency. Here immunoSEQ multiplex PCR was the method, and the copy in TCRdb shows in-frame clones only, minus some. The sample was found to contain 30,000 to 40,000 clones, and every one recurs. Specimen: peripheral blood mononuclear cells. These receptors came from a person aged 18 to 75 in good health.

This clone was detected ten times or more. The CDR3 end is not reached by the read, which stops 3 residues before it; the germline J gene fills it in. The rearrangement uses TRBV18 and TRBJ2-7, with TRBD1 as a possible D gene (6 bases). Germline CDR1 is KGHSH and CDR2 is LQKENI. The CDR3 consists of 15 residues. V shed 3 bases and J shed 1 base, with 13 bases lying between them. The CDR3 protein is CASSPLPGQSYEQYF. The part of the CDR3 DNA that was read is TGTGCCAGCTCACCGCTCCCGGGACAATCCTACGAG.

Concerning this clone: The junction departs from germline at one end; a sequencing error may be responsible. Read coverage stops 3 residues before the CDR3 terminus; the germline J gene supplies the remainder. The chain recombines TRBV30 with TRBJ1-3; D call uncertain. This CDR3 has 12 amino acids. Germline V gene data show CDR1 as GTSNPN and CDR2 as SVGIG (reference sequence). CDR3 residues: CARSPGVDTIYF. Partial CDR3 DNA: TGTGCCCGGAGTCCGGGTGTGGACACC.

This clone was detected many times. The CDR3 extends 3 residues past the end of the read, so its final part is completed from the germline J gene. The chain has TRBV7-7 and TRBJ2-2; 7 nucleotides align to TRBD2. Trimming at V came to 2 bases and at J to 7 bases, leaving 4 bases not matched to a gene. Germline loops: CDR1 SSHAT, CDR2 FNYEAQ (reference sequence). The CDR3 covers 14 residues. The CDR3 DNA, read in part, is TGTGCCAGCAGCTTAAGCGGGACCATCGGGGAG. It encodes CASSLSGTIGE. The whole CDR3 protein is CASSLSGTIGELFF.

This clone was found many times. The sequenced fragment ends 3 residues before the CDR3 boundary, so the rest is inferred from the germline J gene. V is TRBV4-2 and J is TRBJ2-1; 8 bases align to TRBD1. The length of the CDR3 is 15 residues. Trimming at V came to 5 bases and at J to 2 bases, leaving 5 bases not matched to a gene. In germline, CDR1 is LGHNA, CDR2 YNFKEQ. Here the CDR3 reads CASSDAGGAYNEQFF. The covered CDR3 bases are TGTGCCAGCAGCGACGCAGGGGGCGCCTACAATGAG.

This clone was seen at least ten times. Sequencing ends 3 residues short of the CDR3 end; the germline J gene provides the rest. V is TRBV29-1 and J is TRBJ1-4; weak D call: TRBD1 (5 bases). The V gene lost 4 bases and the J gene lost 5 bases, with 8 bases spanning the gap. CDR1 SQVTM and CDR2 ANQGSEA come from the germline V gene. The CDR3 loop spans 12 amino acids. CDR3 DNA, as far as it was read: TGCAGCGTTGCAGGGTCCAATGAAAAA. Residues: CSVAGSNEK. The complete CDR3 reads CSVAGSNEKLFF.

Points on this clone: The read ends 3 residues shy of where the CDR3 ends; the end is completed using the germline J gene. The chain has TRBV30 and TRBJ2-2; TRBD1 agrees at 9 bases. Germline CDR1 and CDR2: GTSNPN and SVGIG (reference sequence). This CDR3 has 13 amino acids. CDR3 loop: CASTGGDNEKLFF. The covered CDR3 bases are TGTGCCTCCACAGGGGGCGATAATGAAAAG.

This clone came up a few times. The read ends 3 residues early relative to the CDR3; the germline J gene fills the gap. The gene calls are TRBV19 and TRBJ1-1, with a possible D match to TRBD1 (5 bases). This CDR3 has 14 residues. Looked up from germline, CDR1 is LNHDA and CDR2 is SQIVND (reference sequence). The sequenced part of the CDR3 DNA is TGTGCCAGTACTTTAGGGGTACGCACAGATACG. It specifies CASTLGVRTDT. In full, the CDR3 is CASTLGVRTDTAFF.

This clone was recorded at least ten times. Read sequence stops 3 residues before the CDR3 end, and the germline J gene provides the missing end. This chain links TRBV7-2 with TRBJ2-3; the match to TRBD2 covers 9 bases. Germline V gene lookup returns CDR1 SGHTA and CDR2 FQGNSA. J gave up 6 bases and V 3 bases, and 7 bases lay outside the gene matches. The CDR3 is 15 amino acids. The sequenced part of the CDR3 DNA is TGTGCCAGCAGCTTCTTAGCGGGAGCGGCGGATACG. Its protein is CASSFLAGAADT. The entire CDR3 is CASSFLAGAADTQYF.

This clone was seen ten or more times. The read ends 3 residues shy of where the CDR3 ends; the end is completed using the germline J gene. The chain uses TRBV19 and TRBJ1-1, with 7 bases that match TRBD1. From germline, CDR1 is LNHDA and CDR2 SQIVND (reference sequence). V lost 7 bases, J lost 1 base, and 3 bases stayed unmatched. CDR3 size: 13 residues. The CDR3 here is CASIQGTNTEAFF. The CDR3 DNA, read in part, is TGTGCCAGTATACAGGGGACGAACACTGAA.

The sample holds many counts of this clone. Read coverage stops 3 residues before the CDR3 terminus; the germline J gene supplies the remainder. The chain joins TRBV7-2 to TRBJ2-7; D unresolved. The CDR3 contains 13 residues. Per the germline V gene, CDR1 is SGHTA and CDR2 is FQGNSA. V was cut by 5 bases and J by 2 bases, with 10 bases left in between. The CDR3 protein is CASSMWLAYEQYF. The covered CDR3 bases are TGTGCCAGCAGCATGTGGCTAGCCTACGAG.

A few counts support this clone. The observed sequence ends 3 residues before the CDR3 terminus, with the missing tail filled in from the germline J gene. The V call is TRBV20-1, the J call TRBJ2-1; 7 bases align to TRBD2. V lost 0 bases and J lost 2; bases outside the gene matches: 4. This CDR3 has 15 amino acids. Germline V CDR1 and CDR2: DFQATT, SNEGSKA (reference sequence). The CDR3 sequence is CSARDGGLTYNEQFF. The sequenced part of the CDR3 DNA is TGCAGTGCTAGAGATGGGGGACTAACCTACAATGAG.

Concerning this clone itself: Read coverage stops 3 residues before the CDR3 terminus; the germline J gene supplies the remainder. This chain joins TRBV7-9 and TRBJ1-2; no definite D call. CDR1 and CDR2 from the germline V gene are SEHNR and FQNEAQ (reference sequence). The CDR3 runs to 11 residues. CDR3 protein: CASSLGDNYTF. CDR3 bases read: TGTGCCAGCAGCTTAGGTGACAAC.

In this sample, this clone turned up many times. The CDR3 goes on 3 residues after the read ends, and that part is filled in from the germline J gene. The chain combines TRBV5-8 with TRBJ2-7; weak D call: TRBD1 (6 bases). Germline lookup yields CDR1 SGHTS and CDR2 YDEGEE. CDR3 length: 15 amino acids. Between the trimmed V and J ends, which lost 4 bases and 4 bases, there was a span of 18 bases. The sequenced CDR3 bases are TGTGCCAGCAGCCGCCGGACAGCGAATCGTTACGAG. This translates into CASSRRTANRYE. The entire CDR3 sequence reads CASSRRTANRYEQYF.

Concerning this clone: The read falls 3 residues short of the CDR3 end, and the missing part is taken from the germline J gene. This sequence joins TRBV19 and TRBJ2-7; unclear D gene. The V end was cut by 5 bases, the J end by 2 bases, with 4 bases between. The germline gives CDR1 LNHDA, CDR2 SQIVND (reference sequence). This CDR3 is built from 11 residues. CDR3 bases read: TGTGCCAGTAGTTCGGCCTACGAG. It yields the protein CASSSAYE. The CDR3, in full, reads CASSSAYEQYF. Together with reference TRBV19 and TRBJ2-7, the CDR3 gives the full variable domain: DGGITQSPKYLFRKEGQNVTLSCEQNLNHDAMYWYRQDPGQGLRLIYYSQIVNDFQKGDIAEGYSVSREKKESFPLTVTSAQKNPTAFYLCASSSAYEQYFGPGTRLTVT.

At least ten counts were recorded for this clone. The CDR3 end is not reached by the read, which stops 3 residues before it; the germline J gene fills it in. The genes are TRBV2 and TRBJ1-1; D is uncertain. The germline V and J ends were trimmed by 5 bases and 0 bases, with 7 bases remaining between them. Germline assignment: CDR1 SNHLY and CDR2 FYNNEI. CDR3 length equals 13 residues. The DNA read from the CDR3 is TGTGCCAGCAGTAGAGGCCTGAACACTGAA. Amino acid sequence: CASSRGLNTE. The full-length CDR3 reads as CASSRGLNTEAFF.

This clone was seen at least ten times. The missing CDR3 end, 3 residues past where the read stops, is filled in from the germline J gene. The chain combines TRBV5-1 with TRBJ2-1; TRBD2 agrees at 8 bases. V was pared by 6 bases and J by 6 bases, with 5 bases of the junction left unmatched. Looked up from germline, CDR1 is SGHRS and CDR2 is YFSETQ. The CDR3 has 13 amino acids. The CDR3 region is CASTRAGANEQFF. The DNA read from the CDR3 is TGCGCCAGCACCCGAGCGGGAGCCAATGAG.

This clone occurred many times. The observed sequence ends 3 residues before the CDR3 terminus, with the missing tail filled in from the germline J gene. The rearrangement links TRBV30 to TRBJ2-1; TRBD2 matches 11 bases. CDR3 length: 17 residues. The germline gives CDR1 GTSNPN, CDR2 SVGIG (reference sequence). V lost 0 bases, J lost 4 bases, and 8 bases stayed unmatched. Incomplete CDR3 DNA: TGTGCCTGGAGTGTACTTGCGGGACTAGCGGATTACAATGAG. Translating gives CAWSVLAGLADYNE. The full CDR3 protein reads CAWSVLAGLADYNEQFF.

This clone was seen repeatedly, ten times or more. The CDR3 goes on 3 residues after the read ends, and that part is filled in from the germline J gene. This chain connects TRBV19 to TRBJ1-1; D perhaps matches TRBD1 (5 bases). Trimming removed 2 bases at V and 4 bases at J, with 17 bases between. Germline V lookup: CDR1 LNHDA, CDR2 SQIVND (reference sequence). This CDR3 is 16 amino acids long. The DNA read from the CDR3 is TGTGCCAGTAGTATACCCTGGACTCCGGGGGGCACTGAA. This sequence encodes CASSIPWTPGGTE. The complete CDR3 reads CASSIPWTPGGTEAFF.

This clone was seen many times. The read terminates 3 residues ahead of where the CDR3 ends, so the germline J gene completes it. Other DNA sequences in the same sample also yield this CDR3. The genes are TRBV5-1 and TRBJ1-2, with 8 bases identical to TRBD1. The trim removed 2 bases at V and 3 bases at J, leaving 0 bases unmatched. Germline CDR1 reads SGHRS; CDR2 reads YFSETQ. The CDR3 runs to 13 residues. CDR3 bases read: TGCGCCAGCAGCTTACAGGGGGACTATGGC. It codes for CASSLQGDYG. The full CDR3 protein is CASSLQGDYGYTF.

This clone was counted at least ten times. Coverage ceases 3 residues before the CDR3 finishes, and the germline J gene fills in the end. The chain joins TRBV5-6 to TRBJ2-5, with D perhaps matching TRBD2 (6 bases). Germline V gene sequence: CDR1 SGHDT, CDR2 YYEEEE. V lost 4 bases, J lost 2 bases, and 15 bases lay in between. The CDR3 totals 15 residues. The covered CDR3 bases are TGTGCCAGCAGCCGGAGGGCGTCGGGGCAAGAGACC. Amino acids: CASSRRASGQET. The entire CDR3 sequence reads CASSRRASGQETQYF.

This clone was observed at least ten times. The CDR3 end falls 3 residues outside the read, so it is completed with the germline J gene. This rearrangement joins TRBV6-4 to TRBJ1-6; D is possibly TRBD1 (5 bases). V shed 3 bases and J shed 5 bases, with 5 bases lying between them. This CDR3 is 13 amino acids long. The germline V gene has CDR1 MRHNA and CDR2 SNTAGT. CDR3 DNA (partial): TGTGCCAGCAGTGAGGACAATAATTCACCC. This codes for CASSEDNNSP. The full CDR3 protein reads CASSEDNNSPLHF.

This clone was observed at least ten times. The read falls 3 residues short of the CDR3 end, and the missing part is taken from the germline J gene. This chain uses TRBV7-9 with TRBJ1-2, with TRBD1 identical over 8 bases. With 3 bases clipped from V and 4 bases from J, the junction kept 7 bases outside the gene matches. The CDR3 totals 15 residues. In germline, CDR1 is SEHNR, CDR2 FQNEAQ (reference sequence). CDR3 bases read: TGTGCCAGCAGCTTGCCGGGACAGGCTTCCTATGGC. It encodes CASSLPGQASYG. The full-length CDR3 reads as CASSLPGQASYGYTF.

This clone was recorded many times. Read coverage stops 3 residues before the CDR3 terminus; the germline J gene supplies the remainder. J is TRBJ2-3 and V is TRBV9; D not resolved. CDR3 size: 17 residues. V shed 4 bases and J shed 0 bases, with 18 bases lying between them. CDR1 is SGDLS, CDR2 YYNGEE, per germline. Partial CDR3 DNA: TGTGCCAGCAGCCCCCGCGGTCCTCGGCTAAGCACAGATACG. Residues: CASSPRGPRLSTDT. The entire CDR3 sequence reads CASSPRGPRLSTDTQYF. Full variable domain (rest looked up from reference TRBV9 and TRBJ2-3): DSGVTQTPKHLITATGQRVTLRCSPRSGDLSVYWYQQSLDQGLQFLIQYYNGEERAKGNILERFSAQQFPDLHSELNLSSLELGDSALYFCASSPRGPRLSTDTQYFGPGTRLTVL.

In regard to this clone: The observed sequence ends 3 residues before the CDR3 terminus, with the missing tail filled in from the germline J gene. The chain is built from TRBV11-1 and TRBJ1-2, with TRBD1 matching over 9 bases. Germline CDR1 is SGHAT and CDR2 is FQDESV (reference sequence). The V gene end was trimmed by 4 bases and the J gene end by 7 bases; junction bases not matched to a gene: 4. This CDR3 spans 13 amino acids. The CDR3: CASSSGTGLGYTF. The sequenced part of the CDR3 DNA is TGTGCCAGCAGCTCCGGGACAGGGCTTGGC. Combining the CDR3 with reference TRBV11-1 and TRBJ1-2 gives the whole variable domain EAEVAQSPRYKITEKSQAVAFWCDPISGHATLYWYRQILGQGPELLVQFQDESVVDDSQLPKDRFSAERLKGVDSTLKIQPAELGDSAMYLCASSSGTGLGYTFGSGTRLTVV.